This section outlines one T cell receptor beta chain sequence together with its context. What it recognizes is unknown. CDR1 and CDR2 from the germline V gene are SGHRS and YFSETQ. V was clipped by 7 bases and J by 1 base, with 18 bases between them. This CDR3 has 16 residues. The data were obtained in a study of CD4 T cell repertoires in COVID-19. Across the whole study: Other coronavirus spike proteins restimulated relabeled CFSE-low cells expanded with IL-2 for approximately ten days.

These memory T cells were uncultured and sequenced directly after ex vivo isolation. Study observations and caveats: Between roughly 6 and 25% of SARS-CoV-2 clonotypes also appeared in SARS-CoV and/or HKU1 spike cultures. Sharing of several most expanded SARS-CoV-2-reactive clonotypes across memory subsets suggested intraclonal diversification.

Sequencing was performed with immunoSEQ multiplex PCR; in TCRdb, only in-frame clones are kept and a portion is missing. The sample holds 65,000 to 95,000 clones; about four fifths are singletons and the top ten take around 0.58%. The chain has TRBV5-1 and TRBJ2-1; the D is unclear. The sequence came from a human donor who had COVID-19. The starting material was CD4+ T cells from peripheral blood, obtained after recovery from COVID-19. For the CDR3, the DNA is TGCGCCAGCTATAAGTACCAGGATAGGTCCTACAATGAGCAGTTCTTC. It translates to CASYKYQDRSYNEQFF.